The 17 T cell receptor beta chains below were found in one sample sequenced in a study of metastatic and nonmetastatic thyroid tumors. Using MiXCR, TCRdb reanalyzed the PCR reads. The table shows tens of thousands of clones, with roughly an eighth occurring only once. No treatment of any kind had been given to any patient before thyroid surgery. The sample was tumor tissue. The receptor set was obtained from a female donor with papillary thyroid cancer or a benign thyroid nodule (not recorded which). Some clones in this sample may be carry-over from other donors' samples.

This clone has at least ten counts. The V gene is TRBV4-1, the J gene TRBJ1-4; D unclear. Germline CDR1 MGHRA, CDR2 YSYEKL. The CDR3 totals 12 residues. The V gene lost 3 bases and the J gene lost 8 bases, with 7 bases spanning the gap. The CDR3 region is CASSQLREKLFF. CDR3 coding DNA: TGCGCCAGCAGCCAGCTAAGGGAAAAACTGTTTTTT.

Worth noting for this clone: Possible read error: a much larger clone is one base away. The genes are TRBV28 and TRBJ2-3; TRBD2 agrees at 7 bases. CDR1 and CDR2 (germline): MDHEN, SYDVKM. This CDR3 has 18 residues. Unmatched junction bases numbered 15, after V lost 4 bases and J lost 2 bases. DNA of the CDR3: TGTGCCAGCAGTTCCACCACTAGCGCGTGGGGGGACACAGATACGCAGTATTTT. It specifies CASSSTTSAWGDTDTQYF.

This clone was found many times. This chain connects TRBV6-2 or TRBV6-3 to TRBJ2-3; 8 bases fit TRBD2. The CDR3 has 17 amino acids. Germline V gene data show CDR1 as MNHEY and CDR2 as SVGEGT. The junction had 11 bases not matched to a gene; V was cut back by 2 bases and J by 4 bases. The chain's CDR3 is CASSYPPTSAVSDTQYF. In DNA form, the CDR3 reads TGTGCCAGCAGTTACCCTCCGACTAGCGCTGTGTCAGATACGCAGTATTTT.

This clone has ten or more counts. The rearrangement uses TRBV12-3 or TRBV12-4 and TRBJ2-5; TRBD2 matches 10 bases. V shed 6 bases and J 1 base; nucleotides not matched to a gene: 8. This CDR3 contains 16 residues. The CDR3: CASRPPSGGIQETQYF. As DNA, the CDR3 is TGTGCCAGCAGGCCACCTAGCGGGGGTATCCAAGAGACCCAGTACTTC.

This clone was recorded at least ten times. The CDR3: CASSLGTRDTDTQYF. CDR3 coding DNA: TGTGCCAGCAGTTTGGGGACTAGGGACACAGATACGCAGTATTTT. The chain couples TRBV12-3 or TRBV12-4 to TRBJ2-3, with 8 bases fitting TRBD2. The CDR3 spans 15 residues. V dropped 3 bases and J dropped 2; count of bases not matched to a gene: 4.

Regarding this clone: Being one base from a much bigger clone, this may be a read error. V is TRBV5-8 and J is TRBJ2-3, with 7 bases fitting TRBD2. The CDR3 consists of 15 residues. Germline V gene lookup returns CDR1 SGHTS and CDR2 YDEGEE. CDR3 residues: CASSSGQRGTDKQYF. The CDR3 DNA follows: TGTGCCAGCAGCTCGGGCCAGCGGGGCACAGATAAGCAGTATTTT.

The V and J genes are TRBV4-3 and TRBJ1-2; D uncertain. This CDR3 is built from 16 residues. V dropped 4 bases and J dropped 6 bases, with 21 bases sitting between them. Germline loops: CDR1 LGHNA, CDR2 YSLEER. CDR3 sequence: CASSPQASFGFDGYTF. The CDR3 nucleotides read TGCGCCAGCAGCCCCCAGGCCAGCTTCGGCTTCGATGGCTACACCTTC.

This clone was seen only a few times. V usage is TRBV3-1 and J usage is TRBJ2-7, with D perhaps TRBD2 (6 bases). Trimming took 3 bases from V and 5 from J, leaving 17 bases between them. This CDR3 is built from 15 residues. Germline V gives CDR1 LGHDT, CDR2 YNNKEL (reference sequence). CDR3 in DNA: TGTGCCAGCAGCCACTTCCGGGGGAGATTGGACGAGCAGTACTTC. It translates to CASSHFRGRLDEQYF.

The rearrangement joins TRBV4-1 to TRBJ2-1, with 13 bases that match TRBD2. The CDR3 consists of 15 residues. Looked up from germline, CDR1 is MGHRA and CDR2 is YSYEKL. V was pared by 6 bases and J by 5 bases, with 4 bases of the junction left unmatched. CDR3 sequence (DNA): TGCGCCAGCAGACTAGGACTAGCGGGGGACAATGAGCAGTTCTTC. This gives the protein CASRLGLAGDNEQFF.

This clone has a count of ten or more. Distinct nucleotide sequences in the sample also encode this CDR3. The J gene is TRBJ2-2, the V gene TRBV18, with 10 bases aligning to TRBD2. The CDR3 sequence is 16 residues long. V trimming: 6 bases; J trimming: 5 bases; junction bases outside the gene matches: 9. Germline V gene data show CDR1 as KGHSH and CDR2 as LQKENI. CDR3 sequence (DNA): TGTGCCAGCTCCCCCAGGCTAGCGGGAGAAACCGGGGAGCTGTTTTTT. This codes for CASSPRLAGETGELFF. Full variable domain (missing parts from reference TRBV18 and TRBJ2-2): NAGVMQNPRHLVRRRGQEARLRCSPMKGHSHVYWYRQLPEEGLKFMVYLQKENIIDESGMPKERFSAEFPKEGPSILRIQQVVRGDSAAYFCASSPRLAGETGELFFGEGSRLTVL.

At least ten counts were recorded for this clone. J is TRBJ2-1 and V is TRBV7-9, with D unresolved. The V end lost 1 base, the J end lost 8 bases, and 6 bases lay between the germline ends. CDR3 length: 12 residues. Per germline, CDR1 SEHNR and CDR2 FQNEAQ (reference sequence). The CDR3 here is CASSLGWDEQFF. As DNA, the CDR3 is TGTGCCAGCAGCTTAGGGTGGGATGAGCAGTTCTTC.

This clone was detected ten times or more. The chain employs TRBV7-9 and TRBJ1-6, with 9 nucleotides matching TRBD1. Trimming took 5 bases from V and 8 from J; bases not matched to a gene: 7. The V gene's germline CDR1 is SEHNR and CDR2 FQNEAQ (reference sequence). The CDR3 loop spans 15 amino acids. The CDR3, as DNA: TGTGCCAGCAGCCCAGGGACAGGGAGAGATTCACCCCTCCACTTT. Protein: CASSPGTGRDSPLHF.

The table lists this clone with many counts. The same CDR3 arises from other DNA sequences in this sample as well. V and J are TRBV20-1 and TRBJ1-1, with a tentative D call TRBD1 (6 bases). The CDR3 extends over 13 amino acids. Per germline, CDR1 DFQATT and CDR2 SNEGSKA (reference sequence). The CDR3 here is CSASKGGDTEAFF. In DNA form, the CDR3 reads TGCAGCGCTTCTAAGGGGGGTGACACTGAAGCTTTCTTT.

A few counts support this clone. The CDR3 loop is CASSLDGENEKLFF. The CDR3 DNA reads as TGTGCCAGCAGCTTGGACGGTGAGAATGAAAAACTGTTTTTT. The rearrangement joins TRBV5-4 to TRBJ1-4; D gene unclear. The CDR3 spans 14 residues. Germline V gene sequence: CDR1 SGHNT, CDR2 YYREEE (reference sequence). Between the trimmed V and J ends, which lost 0 bases and 5 bases, there was a span of 8 bases.

In its sample, this clone was seen many times. J is TRBJ2-2 and V is TRBV9; 8 nucleotides align to TRBD2. The CDR3 length is 16 residues. The V and J ends lost 0 bases and 4 bases, in that order; junction bases with no gene match: 5. CDR1 and CDR2 from the germline V gene are SGDLS and YYNGEE. In DNA, the CDR3 is TGTGCCAGCAGCGTAGCGGCTAGCGGGCTCACCGGGGAGCTGTTTTTT. Protein sequence: CASSVAASGLTGELFF.

This clone was recorded many times. The J gene is TRBJ1-6, the V gene TRBV6-1; 8 bases match TRBD1. CDR1 and CDR2 (germline): MNHNS, SASEGT. This CDR3 has 16 amino acids. J was trimmed by 8 bases and V by 6 bases; bases with no gene match: 12. The CDR3 loop reads CASSQPDREAHSPLHF. The CDR3 nucleotides read TGTGCCAGCAGCCAACCGGACAGGGAGGCGCATTCACCCCTCCACTTT.

The table lists this clone with many counts. The CDR3 does not close with the conserved phenylalanine or tryptophan, likely indicating a read error. The chain carries TRBV28 and TRBJ1-2, with D possibly TRBD1 on 6 matching bases. Germline lookup yields CDR1 MDHEN and CDR2 SYDVKM. Trimming shortened V by 7 bases and J by 2 bases, and 14 bases separated the two germline ends. This CDR3 contains 14 residues. As DNA, the CDR3 is TGTGCCAGCACTCCCCCAGACAGGAACTATGGCTACACCATC. This translates into CASTPPDRNYGYTI.